The 32 T cell receptor beta chains given below trace back to one sample, sequenced in a study of T cells in tumors after PD-1 blockade. Sequencing was performed with immunoSEQ multiplex PCR; in TCRdb, only in-frame clones are kept and a portion is missing. The sample holds 61,000 or so clones, around 80% seen once. Sample: PBMCs, taken before anti-PD-1 treatment. The receptors here all came from a human donor with basal cell carcinoma.

This chain uses TRBV19 with TRBJ1-2, with a possible D match to TRBD1 (5 bases). Germline CDR1 is LNHDA and CDR2 is SQIVND (reference sequence). The CDR3 is 15 amino acids. Trimming removed 3 bases from V and 2 bases from J, with 13 bases in between. The CDR3 spells CASSIPGTANYGYTF. CDR3 nucleotides: TGTGCCAGTAGTATCCCGGGGACGGCGAACTATGGCTACACCTTC.

V usage is TRBV10-2 and J usage is TRBJ2-5; a weak D match, TRBD2 (7 bases). The CDR3 runs 17 residues. The germline V gene encodes CDR1 WSHSY and CDR2 SAAADI. V was trimmed by 5 bases and J by 1 base, leaving 20 bases between them. Written as DNA, the CDR3 is TGCGCCAGCAGTCGAATTCCCAGGGAGGGGGGCCAAGAGACCCAGTACTTC. This gives the protein CASSRIPREGGQETQYF.

The CDR3 is CASSLGGDTGEPQHF. Written as DNA, the CDR3 is TGTGCCAGCAGCTTAGGGGGTGACACGGGGGAGCCCCAGCATTTT. The genes are TRBV11-3 and TRBJ1-5; tentative D call: TRBD1 (5 bases). Germline CDR1 is SGHNT and CDR2 is YENEEA. Between the trimmed V and J ends, which lost 1 base and 8 bases, there was a span of 15 bases. This CDR3 region has 15 residues.

V is TRBV6-4 and J is TRBJ2-3, with 8 bases identical to TRBD2. This CDR3 contains 16 residues. V lost 3 bases to trimming and J lost 2 bases; unmatched junction nucleotides: 7. Germline V gives CDR1 MRHNA, CDR2 SNTAGT. The CDR3, as DNA: TGTGCCAGCAGTGAAGTGGCGGGGGGATACACAGATACGCAGTATTTT. As protein: CASSEVAGGYTDTQYF.

This chain joins TRBV5-6 and TRBJ2-7; TRBD1 matches at 10 bases. Unmatched junction bases numbered 2, after V lost 4 bases and J lost 1 base. The CDR3 extends over 14 amino acids. Germline lookup yields CDR1 SGHDT and CDR2 YYEEEE. The CDR3: CASSLGQGSYEQYF. CDR3 sequence (DNA): TGTGCCAGCAGCCTGGGACAGGGGTCCTACGAGCAGTACTTC.

The rearrangement links TRBV28 to TRBJ2-7; 9 nucleotides match TRBD1. V lost 2 bases and J lost 7; bases outside the gene matches: 6. CDR1 MDHEN and CDR2 SYDVKM come from the germline V gene. The CDR3 consists of 14 residues. The chain's CDR3 is CASSLGTGPHEQYF. CDR3 nucleotides: TGTGCCAGCAGTTTAGGGACAGGGCCCCATGAGCAGTACTTC. Based on the CDR3 plus reference TRBV28 and TRBJ2-7, the full variable domain is DVKVTQSSRYLVKRTGEKVFLECVQDMDHENMFWYRQDPGLGLRLIYFSYDVKMKEKGDIPEGYSVSREKKERFSLILESASTNQTSMYLCASSLGTGPHEQYFGPGTRLTVT.

The CDR3 reads CASSVLPATSTDTQYF. In nucleotides, the CDR3 is TGTGCCAGCAGCGTACTCCCAGCTACTAGCACAGATACGCAGTATTTT. The rearrangement links TRBV9 to TRBJ2-3, with D unclear. The V end was cut by 1 base, the J end by 0 bases, with 12 bases between. The CDR3 length is 16 residues. CDR1 and CDR2 (germline): SGDLS, YYNGEE.

The chain recombines TRBV20-1 with TRBJ1-2; D remains ambiguous. This CDR3 is built from 10 residues. Trimming took off 6 bases at V and 3 bases at J, with 5 bases between the two ends. From germline, CDR1 is DFQATT and CDR2 SNEGSKA (reference sequence). The CDR3 reads CSAEDYGYTF. As DNA, the CDR3 is TGCAGTGCGGAGGACTATGGCTACACCTTC.

The J gene is TRBJ2-3, the V gene TRBV5-1; TRBD2 might be the D (6 bases). The CDR3 runs to 14 residues. Trimming left V 4 bases short and J 0 bases short, with 9 bases between. Per germline, CDR1 SGHRS and CDR2 YFSETQ. The CDR3 reads CASSPEGSTDTQYF. For the CDR3, the DNA is TGCGCCAGCAGCCCGGAGGGCAGCACAGATACGCAGTATTTT.

The V gene is TRBV29-1, the J gene TRBJ1-1; no clear D. V lost 1 base and J lost 2, with 11 bases in between. Germline CDR1 and CDR2: SQVTM and ANQGSEA. This CDR3 is built from 14 residues. The CDR3 nucleotides are TGCAGCGTTGAAGTTTGGCTCACAAACACTGAAGCTTTCTTT. Residues: CSVEVWLTNTEAFF.

The chain employs TRBV9 and TRBJ2-1; 7 nucleotides agree with TRBD1. The CDR3 is 19 amino acids. Germline CDR1 reads SGDLS; CDR2 reads YYNGEE. The V and J ends lost 0 bases and 1 base, in that order; junction bases with no gene match: 13. The CDR3 DNA follows: TGTGCCAGCAGCGTAGCCGTAGGGGTAGGACAGGTATCCTACAATGAGCAGTTCTTC. It is translated as CASSVAVGVGQVSYNEQFF.

This rearrangement joins TRBV18 to TRBJ2-7; 9 positions agree with TRBD1. The CDR3 spans 16 residues. Losses at the gene ends were 0 bases for V and 6 bases for J; bases not matched to a gene: 9. CDR1 KGHSH and CDR2 LQKENI come from the germline V gene. The CDR3 protein is CASSPPFHRGQVEQYF. CDR3 in DNA: TGTGCCAGCTCACCACCGTTTCACAGGGGGCAAGTCGAGCAGTACTTC.

CDR3 DNA: TGTGCCAGCAGTTACGAGGCAGCAGGGATTGAAGCTTTCTTT. This gives the protein CASSYEAAGIEAFF. V is TRBV6-5 and J is TRBJ1-1; tentative D call: TRBD1 (5 bases). Germline assignment: CDR1 MNHEY and CDR2 SVGAGI. The length of the CDR3 is 14 residues. V lost 2 bases and J lost 7, with 14 bases in between.

The rearrangement joins TRBV19 to TRBJ1-5; TRBD1 is a possible D gene (6 bases). The CDR3 sequence is 16 residues long. Per the germline V gene, CDR1 is LNHDA and CDR2 is SQIVND (reference sequence). With 6 bases removed from V and 2 bases from J, the gap between germline ends came to 17 bases. The CDR3 DNA reads as TGTGCCAGTAGCCCAGGGGAGGGGCTGCGCAATCAGCCCCAGCATTTT. Translation gives CASSPGEGLRNQPQHF.

This clone was detected ten times or more. V and J are TRBV4-1 and TRBJ2-6; TRBD1 aligns across 7 bases. Trimming cost V 5 bases and J 0 bases; bases outside gene matches: 7. This CDR3 comprises 17 residues. In germline, CDR1 is MGHRA, CDR2 YSYEKL. CDR3 residues: CASSYPGQSSGANVLTF. The CDR3 nucleotides read TGCGCCAGCAGCTACCCGGGACAGAGCTCTGGGGCCAACGTCCTGACTTTC.

As for this clone: A much larger clone sits a single nucleotide away, making a read error possible. The chain is built from TRBV7-8 and TRBJ2-1, with 7 bases that match TRBD2. V was clipped by 3 bases and J by 4 bases; unmatched bases: 15. The CDR3 sequence is 18 residues long. CDR1 is SGHVS, CDR2 FQNEAQ, per germline. The CDR3: CASSLGRSGEAQYNEQFF. The CDR3 DNA reads TGTGCCAGCAGCTTGGGTCGAAGCGGGGAGGCACAGTACAATGAGCAGTTCTTC.

This clone has at least ten counts. V usage is TRBV5-6 and J usage is TRBJ2-7; a possible D gene is TRBD2 (6 bases). CDR1 and CDR2 (germline): SGHDT, YYEEEE. The CDR3 extends over 13 amino acids. V dropped 3 bases and J dropped 5 bases, with 12 bases sitting between them. CDR3 region: CASSSWRDHEQYF. The DNA for the CDR3 is TGTGCCAGCAGCTCCTGGAGGGACCACGAGCAGTACTTC.

This chain uses TRBV19 with TRBJ1-6; TRBD1 might be the D (5 bases). Germline V CDR1 and CDR2: LNHDA, SQIVND (reference sequence). The CDR3 covers 15 residues. V lost 5 bases, J lost 9 bases, and 17 bases lay in between. CDR3: CASSPATVRRSPLHF. CDR3 bases: TGTGCCAGTAGTCCAGCGACAGTCCGTCGTTCACCCCTCCACTTT.

The V gene is TRBV10-1, the J gene TRBJ2-2, with D perhaps TRBD1 or TRBD2 (5 bases each). V was cut by 2 bases and J by 3 bases, with 13 bases left in between. In germline, CDR1 is WNHNN, CDR2 SYGVQD (reference sequence). The CDR3 runs to 16 residues. As DNA, the CDR3 is TGCGCCAGCAGTGAGGGGGGTGGGCCGTACACCGGGGAGCTGTTTTTT. It translates to CASSEGGGPYTGELFF.

The chain combines TRBV6-4 with TRBJ1-3; D may be TRBD1 (5 bases). V was pared by 0 bases and J by 3 bases, with 24 bases between. The CDR3 has 20 amino acids. Germline loops: CDR1 MRHNA, CDR2 SNTAGT. CDR3 nucleotides: TGTGCCAGCAGTGACTCAGGGAGGAAGTGGCAGGGCATAAGTGGAAACACCATATATTTT. This codes for CASSDSGRKWQGISGNTIYF.

The rearrangement uses TRBV14 and TRBJ2-1; no firm D call. This CDR3 has 16 residues. V was clipped by 0 bases and J by 0 bases, with 9 bases between them. Germline CDR1 and CDR2: SGHDN and FVKESK. The CDR3, as DNA: TGTGCCAGCAGCCAAGATCCGGCAGACTCCTACAATGAGCAGTTCTTC. It yields the protein CASSQDPADSYNEQFF.

This rearrangement joins TRBV4-1 to TRBJ1-2; possibly TRBD1 for D (5 bases). V was shortened by 6 bases and J by 4 bases, with 15 bases between the two germline ends. The CDR3 consists of 14 residues. Germline CDR1 and CDR2: MGHRA and YSYEKL. CDR3 residues: CASSLGTASYGYTF. The CDR3 nucleotides are TGCGCCAGCAGTCTAGGGACGGCTAGCTATGGCTACACCTTC.

The gene calls are TRBV6-6 and TRBJ2-1; D is possibly TRBD1 (5 bases). V lost 5 bases to trimming and J lost 4 bases, with 12 bases between them. The CDR3 sequence is 14 residues long. Looked up from germline, CDR1 is MNHNY and CDR2 is SVGAGI (reference sequence). CDR3 amino acids: CASSGHIGYNEQFF. The CDR3 nucleotides are TGTGCCAGCAGTGGACACATCGGGTACAATGAGCAGTTCTTC.

This clone showed up just once. The chain employs TRBV4-1 and TRBJ2-2; perhaps TRBD1 as D (5 bases). Deletions cut 0 bases from V and 4 bases from J, with 12 bases between. The CDR3 length is 16 residues. Germline loops: CDR1 MGHRA, CDR2 YSYEKL. The CDR3 loop is CASSQDIRATTGELFF. CDR3 sequence (DNA): TGCGCCAGCAGCCAAGATATCAGGGCCACCACCGGGGAGCTGTTTTTT.

This chain uses TRBV19 with TRBJ1-2; D call uncertain. The length of the CDR3 is 12 residues. Looked up from germline, CDR1 is LNHDA and CDR2 is SQIVND (reference sequence). The ends were cut back, 0 bases at V and 12 bases at J, with 11 bases in the middle. CDR3 sequence (DNA): TGTGCCAGTAGTATAGAGGACGGCGCCCACACCTTC. Its protein is CASSIEDGAHTF.

The gene calls are TRBV6-2 or TRBV6-3 and TRBJ2-7; 12 bases align to TRBD1. The V segment lost 6 bases and the J segment 5 bases; nucleotides outside the gene matches: 11. Germline V lookup: CDR1 MNHEY, CDR2 SVGEGT. The CDR3 totals 16 residues. In DNA, the CDR3 is TGTGCCAGCAGCCTAGTTTGGGACAGGGGGCTCCACGAGCAGTACTTC. Translated: CASSLVWDRGLHEQYF.

The rearrangement uses TRBV6-6 and TRBJ1-2; possible D gene TRBD1, 6 bases. Germline-derived CDR1 and CDR2 are MNHNY and SVGAGI (reference sequence). The CDR3 loop spans 12 amino acids. With 8 bases removed from V and 2 bases from J, the gap between germline ends came to 9 bases. This CDR3 reads CASVRGNYGYTF. Here the CDR3 DNA reads TGTGCCAGCGTAAGGGGGAACTATGGCTACACCTTC.

Comments on this clone: The identical CDR3 is also encoded by other nucleotide sequences in the sample. V usage is TRBV6-5 and J usage is TRBJ2-7; D unresolved. This CDR3 has 13 residues. Germline V CDR1 and CDR2: MNHEY, SVGAGI. V was shortened by 0 bases and J by 2 bases, with 5 bases between the two germline ends. This CDR3 is CASSYSGPYEQYF. The CDR3, as DNA: TGTGCCAGCAGTTACTCAGGCCCCTACGAGCAGTACTTC.

The chain uses TRBV6-4 and TRBJ2-3; tentatively, D is TRBD2 (5 bases). Trimming removed 4 bases from V and 8 bases from J, with 7 bases in between. Germline assignment: CDR1 MRHNA and CDR2 SNTAGT. There are 11 residues in the CDR3. For the CDR3, the DNA is TGTGCCAGCAGTGTAGGGAGTACGCAGTATTTT. This translates into CASSVGSTQYF.

This clone was seen only a few times. This sequence joins TRBV7-3 and TRBJ2-3; D is ambiguous. Germline loops: CDR1 SGHTA, CDR2 FQGTGA. V was shortened by 5 bases and J by 8 bases, with 11 bases between the two germline ends. The CDR3 is 12 amino acids. As DNA, the CDR3 is TGTGCCAGCAGCCCGACGGGCGGTACGCAGTATTTT. This codes for CASSPTGGTQYF.

The chain has TRBV7-3 and TRBJ2-1, with TRBD2 identical over 8 bases. The CDR3 is 15 amino acids. With 5 bases clipped from V and 6 bases from J, the junction kept 9 bases outside the gene matches. Germline assignment: CDR1 SGHTA and CDR2 FQGTGA. The DNA for the CDR3 is TGTGCCAGCAGCAAACGGGGGGGTCCAGTCAATGAGCAGTTCTTC. Encoded protein: CASSKRGGPVNEQFF.

The chain employs TRBV30 and TRBJ2-1, with D hard to call. The CDR3 runs 11 residues. The V gene's germline CDR1 is GTSNPN and CDR2 SVGIG (reference sequence). V lost 2 bases, J lost 5 bases, and 4 bases lay in between. This CDR3 reads CAWSRDNEQFF. For the CDR3, the DNA is TGTGCCTGGAGTCGAGACAATGAGCAGTTCTTC.